This TCR beta chain appears in the sequencing data of a study of shared clonotypes between healthy human individuals. In the study overall: Per donor, CD8 memory used one plate, CD8 naive used two, CD4 memory used three and CD4 naive used three.

Germline-derived CDR1 and CDR2 are SGHDT and YYEEEE. V was cut by 4 bases and J by 10 bases, with 15 bases left in between. The CDR3 totals 14 residues. This clone was counted once. Its target is not known. Study outcomes and limitations: Generation probabilities were higher for clonotypes shared across all four sorted-subset donors than for unshared ones. Several donors shared about 4.5% of their naive CD4 clonotypes.

Investigators divided CD4+ cells into CD45RA+ naive and CD45RA-negative memory subsets. Clones were read by immunoSEQ multiplex PCR, and TCRdb kept only the in-frame ones, dropping some. The sample shows 2 million to 2.5 million clones, roughly 95% of them seen only once. The sample comprised naive CD4+ T cells sorted from blood. Noted subset: CD45RA+ positively selected. The sequence derives from a man between 18 and 29 years old in good health. The chain recombines TRBV5-6 with TRBJ1-6, with D possibly matching TRBD1 (5 bases). The CDR3 DNA follows: TGTGCCAGCAGCCGATTCCAGGGTGGGTCACCCCTCCACTTT. Its protein is CASSRFQGGSPLHF.